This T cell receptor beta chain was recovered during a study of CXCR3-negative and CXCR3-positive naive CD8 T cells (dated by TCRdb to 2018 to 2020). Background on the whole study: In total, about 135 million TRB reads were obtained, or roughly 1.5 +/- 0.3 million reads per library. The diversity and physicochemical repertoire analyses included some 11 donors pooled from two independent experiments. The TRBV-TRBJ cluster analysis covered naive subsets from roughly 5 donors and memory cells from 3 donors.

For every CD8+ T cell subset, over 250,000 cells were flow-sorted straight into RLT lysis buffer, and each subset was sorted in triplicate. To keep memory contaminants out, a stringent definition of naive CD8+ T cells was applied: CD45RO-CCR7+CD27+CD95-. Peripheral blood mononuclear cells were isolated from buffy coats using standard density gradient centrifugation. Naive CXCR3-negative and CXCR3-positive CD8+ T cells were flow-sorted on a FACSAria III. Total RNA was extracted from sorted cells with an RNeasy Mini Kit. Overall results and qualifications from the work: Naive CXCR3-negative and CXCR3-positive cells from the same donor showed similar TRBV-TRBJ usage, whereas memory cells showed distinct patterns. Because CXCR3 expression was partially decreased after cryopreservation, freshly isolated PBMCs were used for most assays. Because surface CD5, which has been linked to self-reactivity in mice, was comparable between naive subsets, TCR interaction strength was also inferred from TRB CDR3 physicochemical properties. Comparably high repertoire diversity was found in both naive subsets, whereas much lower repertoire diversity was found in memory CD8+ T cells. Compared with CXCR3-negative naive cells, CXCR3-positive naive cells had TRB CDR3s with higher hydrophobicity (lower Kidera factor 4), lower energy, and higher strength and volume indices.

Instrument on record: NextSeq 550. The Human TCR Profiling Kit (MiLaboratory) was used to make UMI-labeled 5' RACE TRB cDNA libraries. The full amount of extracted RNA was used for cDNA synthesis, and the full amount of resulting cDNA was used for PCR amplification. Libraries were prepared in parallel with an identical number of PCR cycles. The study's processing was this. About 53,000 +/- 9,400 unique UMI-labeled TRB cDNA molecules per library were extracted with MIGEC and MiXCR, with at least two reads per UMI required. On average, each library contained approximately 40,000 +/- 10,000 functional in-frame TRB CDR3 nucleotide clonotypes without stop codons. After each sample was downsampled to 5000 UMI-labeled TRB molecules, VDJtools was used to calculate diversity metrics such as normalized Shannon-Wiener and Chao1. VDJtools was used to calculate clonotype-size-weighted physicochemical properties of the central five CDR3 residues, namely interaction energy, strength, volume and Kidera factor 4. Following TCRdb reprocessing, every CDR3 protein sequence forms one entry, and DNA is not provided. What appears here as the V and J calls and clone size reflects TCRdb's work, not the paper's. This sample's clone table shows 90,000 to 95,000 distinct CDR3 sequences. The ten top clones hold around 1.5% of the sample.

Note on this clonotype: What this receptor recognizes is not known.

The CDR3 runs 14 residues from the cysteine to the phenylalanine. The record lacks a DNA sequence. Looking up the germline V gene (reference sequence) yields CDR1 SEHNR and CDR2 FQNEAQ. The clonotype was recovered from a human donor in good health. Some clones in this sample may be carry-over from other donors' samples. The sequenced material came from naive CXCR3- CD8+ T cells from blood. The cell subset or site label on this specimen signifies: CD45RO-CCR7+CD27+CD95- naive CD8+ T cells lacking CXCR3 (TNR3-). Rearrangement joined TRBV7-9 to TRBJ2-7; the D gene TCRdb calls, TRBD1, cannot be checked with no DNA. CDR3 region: CASSGDSSTHEQYF. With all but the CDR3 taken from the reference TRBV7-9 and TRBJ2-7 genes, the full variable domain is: DTGVSQNPRHKITKRGQNVTFRCDPISEHNRLYWYRQTLGQGPEFLTYFQNEAQLEKSRLLSDRFSAERPKGSFSTLEIQRTEQGDSAMYLCASSGDSSTHEQYFGPGTRLTVT.